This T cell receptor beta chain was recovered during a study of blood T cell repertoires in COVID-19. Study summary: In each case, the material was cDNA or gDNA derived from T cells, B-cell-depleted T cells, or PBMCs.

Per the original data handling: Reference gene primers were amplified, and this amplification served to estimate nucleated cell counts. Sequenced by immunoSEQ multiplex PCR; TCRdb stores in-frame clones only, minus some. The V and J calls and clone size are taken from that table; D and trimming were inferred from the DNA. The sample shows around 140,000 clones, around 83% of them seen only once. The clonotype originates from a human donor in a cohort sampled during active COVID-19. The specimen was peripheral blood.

The CDR3 region has the DNA TGTGCCAGCAGCCTCCGGGACAGGGAGGCCGGAAACACCATATATTTT. Encoded protein: CASSLRDREAGNTIYF. The chain links TRBV3-1 (or the pseudogene TRBV3-2) to TRBJ1-3, with 9 bases aligning to TRBD1. The CDR3 loop spans 16 amino acids. The junction had 8 bases not matched to a gene; V was cut back by 4 bases and J by 4 bases. Germline V gene lookup returns CDR1 LGHDT and CDR2 YNNKEL (reference sequence).